Only a few counts were recorded for the clone carrying this T cell receptor beta chain. This sample was taken from a study of blood T cells in healthy people across ages. The second PCR ran roughly 6 to 11 cycles with a sample-barcoded 5' primer and J-beta primers. The authors tagged each cDNA molecule using a template-switch adaptor with 12 random nucleotides. Via MiXCR, TCRdb re-called the 5' RACE reads, giving one row per CDR3 protein. This repertoire shows some 800,000 distinct CDR3 sequences, about 25% found once; its top ten account for more than 3%. The germline V gene has CDR1 SGHTA and CDR2 FQGNSA. The CDR3 covers 17 residues. Trimming cost V 5 bases and J 0 bases, with 17 bases left between them. There were healthy Caucasian individuals from Russia, aged roughly 6 to 90, serving as donors. The same data also contributed to another study, on T cells of mothers and their children.

The sequence was obtained from a boy aged 10-17 years in good health. The specimen was blood. The chain is built from TRBV7-2 and TRBJ2-4; D not certain. The CDR3, as DNA: TGTGCCAGCAGCCCCAGGATGACGGATCTAGCCAAAAACATTCAGTACTTC. Translation: CASSPRMTDLAKNIQYF.